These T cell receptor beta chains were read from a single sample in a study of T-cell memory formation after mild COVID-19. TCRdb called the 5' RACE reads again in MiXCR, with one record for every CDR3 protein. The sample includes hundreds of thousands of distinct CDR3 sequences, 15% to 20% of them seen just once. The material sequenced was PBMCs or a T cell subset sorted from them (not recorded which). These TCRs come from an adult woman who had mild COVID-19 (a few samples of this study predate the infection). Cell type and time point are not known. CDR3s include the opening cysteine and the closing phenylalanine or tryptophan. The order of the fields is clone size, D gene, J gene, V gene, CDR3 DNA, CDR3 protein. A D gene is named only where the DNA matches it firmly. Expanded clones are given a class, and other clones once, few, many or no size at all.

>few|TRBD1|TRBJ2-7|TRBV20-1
TGCAGTGCTAGACAGGGGGCGAGGAGCTCCTACGAGCAGTACTTC
CSARQGARSSYEQYF
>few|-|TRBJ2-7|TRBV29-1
TGCAGCGTTGTGCTCGGACCCAGCTACGAGCAGTACTTC
CSVVLGPSYEQYF
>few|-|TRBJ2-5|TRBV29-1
TGCAGCGTTGAAGCAGGGGCCGCGACCCAGTACTTC
CSVEAGAATQYF
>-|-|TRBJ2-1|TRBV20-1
TGCAGTGCTAGAGTCCCCCCAGCGCCCTACAATGAGCAGTTCTTC
CSARVPPAPYNEQFF
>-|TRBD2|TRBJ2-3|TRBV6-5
TGTGCCAGCAGTTCCACTAGCGGCACTAGCACAGATACGCAGTATTTT
CASSSTSGTSTDTQYF
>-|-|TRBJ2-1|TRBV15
TGTGCCACCAGCAGAGGTAGGGAGGCGTCCTACAATGAGCAGTTCTTC
CATSRGREASYNEQFF
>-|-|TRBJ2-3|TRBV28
TGTGCCAGCAGTAGTTCCGGGACACTGGGGCGGCGGGCTACGCAGTATTTT
CASSSSGTLGRRATQYF
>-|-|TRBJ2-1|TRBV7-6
TGTGCCAGCAGCATACCTGGGGGGCCAGGAAGCCACAATGAGCAGTTCTTC
CASSIPGGPGSHNEQFF
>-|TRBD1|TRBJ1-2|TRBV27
TGTGCCAGCAGTAAAGACAGGGGGCAAGGCTACACCTTC
CASSKDRGQGYTF
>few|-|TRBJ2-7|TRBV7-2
TGTGCCAGCAGCTTAAGAGGCGGGGTAGAAAGGACCTACGAGCAGTACTTC
CASSLRGGVERTYEQYF
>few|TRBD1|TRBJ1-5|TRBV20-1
TGCAGTGCTAGAGATCCCGGGACAGGGGCTCAGCCCCAGCATTTT
CSARDPGTGAQPQHF
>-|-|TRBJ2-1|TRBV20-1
TGCAGTGCTAGAGATAGAGGTTGGAGGGATGAGCAGTTCTTC
CSARDRGWRDEQFF
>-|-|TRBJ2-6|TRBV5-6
TGTGCCAGCAGCCGGCGGGATGGGGCCAACGTCCTGACTTTC
CASSRRDGANVLTF
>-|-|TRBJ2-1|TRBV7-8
TGTGCCAGCAGCTTAGAGAGGGGCGGGTGGCATGAGCAGTTCTTC
CASSLERGGWHEQFF
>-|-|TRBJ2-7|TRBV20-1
TGCAGTGCTAGAGGCATACTAGCTACCAGCTCCTACGAGCAGTACTTC
CSARGILATSSYEQYF
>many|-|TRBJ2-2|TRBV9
TGTGCCAGCAGCGTAGGGAGCGGAAACACCGGGGAGCTGTTTTTT
CASSVGSGNTGELFF
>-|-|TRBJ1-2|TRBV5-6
TGTGCCAGCAGCTTACGGGGGGCTCGCTATGGCTACACCTTC
CASSLRGARYGYTF
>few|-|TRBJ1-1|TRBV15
TGTGCCACCAGCAGACCACACACAGGGATGAACACTGAAGCTTTCTTT
CATSRPHTGMNTEAFF
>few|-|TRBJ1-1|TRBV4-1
TGCGCCAGCAGCCAAGTCCCTATCGGGTCCCTCAGGACTGAAGCTTTCTTT
CASSQVPIGSLRTEAFF
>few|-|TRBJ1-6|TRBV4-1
TGCGCCAGCAGCCAAGGGGGACACACAAATTCACCCCTCCACTTT
CASSQGGHTNSPLHF
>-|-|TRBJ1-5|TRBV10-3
TGTGCCATCAGTGAAGCGAGGGGCAATCAGCCCCAGCATTTT
CAISEARGNQPQHF
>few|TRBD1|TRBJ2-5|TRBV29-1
TGCAGCGTGGGACAGGGACCGTACCAAGAGACCCAGTACTTC
CSVGQGPYQETQYF
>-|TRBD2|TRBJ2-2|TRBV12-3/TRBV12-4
TGTGCCAGCAGTTTAACTAGCGGGAGCACCGGGGAGCTGTTTTTT
CASSLTSGSTGELFF
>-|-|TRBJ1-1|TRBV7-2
TGTGCCAGCAGCTTATTTGTCAGGGAGGAGACTGAAGCTTTCTTT
CASSLFVREETEAFF
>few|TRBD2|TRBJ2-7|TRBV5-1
TGCGCCAGCAGCCTGGGACTAGCGGGGGATTCCTACGAGCAGTACTTC
CASSLGLAGDSYEQYF
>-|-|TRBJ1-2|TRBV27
TGTGCCAGCAGTTTAAAGTTCGGCAACTATGGCTACACCTTC
CASSLKFGNYGYTF
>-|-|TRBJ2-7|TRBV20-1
TGCAGTGCACCAGGGGCCGGATTTCCTACCTACGAGCAGTACTTC
CSAPGAGFPTYEQYF
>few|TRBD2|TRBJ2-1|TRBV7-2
TGTGCCAGCAGCTTCCAAGGACTAGCGGGAGGGCGGGAGCAGTTCTTC
CASSFQGLAGGREQFF
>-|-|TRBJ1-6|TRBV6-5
TGTGCCAGCAGCCAGGGGTCCTATAATTCACCCCTCCACTTT
CASSQGSYNSPLHF
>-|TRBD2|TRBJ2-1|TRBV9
TGTGCCAGCAGCCGGCCCGGACTAGCGGAGCTCAGCTCCTACAATGAGCAGTTCTTC
CASSRPGLAELSSYNEQFF
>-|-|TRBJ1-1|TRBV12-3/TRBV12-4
TGTGCCAGCAGTTTGGTGTGGGTGTCAGAAGCTTTCTTT
CASSLVWVSEAFF
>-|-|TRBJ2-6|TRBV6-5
TGTGCCAGCAGTCCCCCACTAGGGGCCAACGTCCTGACTTTC
CASSPPLGANVLTF
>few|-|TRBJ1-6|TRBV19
TGTGCCAGTAGTGGGCCGACTTACTTAGAGTCACCCCTCCACTTT
CASSGPTYLESPLHF
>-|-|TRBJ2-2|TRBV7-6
TGTGCCAGCAGCTTAGCTTCTGGATACACCGGGGAGCTGTTTTTT
CASSLASGYTGELFF
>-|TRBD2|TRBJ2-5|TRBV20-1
TGCAGTGCTAGAGATCTAGCGGGGCAAGAGACCCAGTACTTC
CSARDLAGQETQYF
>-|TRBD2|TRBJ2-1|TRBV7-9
TGTGCCAGCAGCTTACCCTCGGGACTAGGTGAAAATGAGCAGTTCTTC
CASSLPSGLGENEQFF
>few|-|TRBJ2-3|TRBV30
TGTGCCTGGAGTGTTGTTGGACCCACAGATACGCAGTATTTT
CAWSVVGPTDTQYF
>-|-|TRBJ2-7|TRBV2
TGTGCCAGCAGTGTATCGGTAAAGCTGTACTTC
CASSVSVKLYF
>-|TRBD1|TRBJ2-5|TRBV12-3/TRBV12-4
TGTGCCAGCACCCAAACCCCGGACAGGGGGCACCAAGAGACCCAGTACTTC
CASTQTPDRGHQETQYF
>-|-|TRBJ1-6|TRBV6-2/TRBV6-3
TGTGCCAGCAGTTACTCGGTGGCACCCCTCCACTTT
CASSYSVAPLHF
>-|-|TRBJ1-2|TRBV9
TGTGCCAGCAGCGTAGCAAGGGACAACTACTATGGCTACACCTTC
CASSVARDNYYGYTF
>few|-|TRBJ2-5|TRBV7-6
TGTGCCAGCAGCTTAGAGGGGGACGTGACCCAGTACTTC
CASSLEGDVTQYF
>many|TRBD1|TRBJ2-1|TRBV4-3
TGCGCCAGCAGCGGAGGACAGGGGTCCTACAATGAGCAGTTCTTC
CASSGGQGSYNEQFF
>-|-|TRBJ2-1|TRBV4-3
TGCGCCAGCAGCCGCATATTAGGGGGGTTCGGCAATGAGCAGTTCTTC
CASSRILGGFGNEQFF
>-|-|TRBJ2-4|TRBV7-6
TGTGCCAGCAGCTTACGGGGGGCTCGGGAAAACATTCAGTACTTC
CASSLRGARENIQYF
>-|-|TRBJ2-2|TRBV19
TGTGCCAGTAGTATAGGGGGCGCCGACACCGGGGAGCTGTTTTTT
CASSIGGADTGELFF
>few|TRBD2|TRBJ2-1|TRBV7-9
TGTGCCAGCAGCCGGGGACTAGCGGGGCACAATGAGCAGTTCTTC
CASSRGLAGHNEQFF
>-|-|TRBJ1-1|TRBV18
TGTGCCAGCTCCACCGCAGGCGGGAGGACTGAAGCTTTCTTT
CASSTAGGRTEAFF
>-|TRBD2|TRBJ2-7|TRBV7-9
TGTGCCAGCAGCACTCTAGCGGGAGGATGGAGGGAGCAGTACTTC
CASSTLAGGWREQYF
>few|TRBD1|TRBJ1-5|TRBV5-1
TGCGCCAGCAGCACGGGGACAGACAATCAGCCCCAGCATTTT
CASSTGTDNQPQHF
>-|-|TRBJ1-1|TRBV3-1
TGTGCCAGCAGCCAAAGGGTCCGGAACACTGAAGCTTTCTTT
CASSQRVRNTEAFF
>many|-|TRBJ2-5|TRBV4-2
TGTGCCAGCAGCCAACGAGAGACCCAGTACTTC
CASSQRETQYF
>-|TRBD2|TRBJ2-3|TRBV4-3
TGCGCCAGCAGCCAAGACTTCCTAGCGGGGGGCACAGATACGCAGTATTTT
CASSQDFLAGGTDTQYF
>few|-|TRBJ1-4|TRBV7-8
TGTGCCAGCAGCCCCCGTAGGTCGCTTCCCCCCGAAAAACTGTTTTTT
CASSPRRSLPPEKLFF
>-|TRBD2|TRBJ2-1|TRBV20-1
TGCAGTGCTAGAGCTATACTAGCGGGAGATTTGAATGAGCAGTTCTTC
CSARAILAGDLNEQFF
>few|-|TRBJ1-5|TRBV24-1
TGTGCCACCAGTGTCGGGAATAGCAATCAGCCCCAGCATTTT
CATSVGNSNQPQHF
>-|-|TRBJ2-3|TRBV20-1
TGCAGTGCTAACCTCGGGAGCACAGATACGCAGTATTTT
CSANLGSTDTQYF